The rows below give T cell receptor beta chains drawn from one sample of a study of T cells expressing NK-cell markers. TCRdb re-analyzed the 5' RACE reads; it lists each CDR3 protein once, without DNA. The repertoire shows 250,000 to 300,000 distinct CDR3 sequences; the top ten hold about 0.39%. Sequencing was done on a sample of blood T cells: a sorted CD56 or NKG2C T cell subset, CD4+ or CD8+ T cells, or bulk PBMC T cells (not recorded which). These receptors came from a man aged 18 to 30 in good health. The CDR3 runs from the conserved cysteine through the conserved F or W. The order of the fields is J gene, CDR3 length, V gene, CDR3 protein.

J gene: TRBJ1-5
CDR3 length: 13
V gene: TRBV29-1
CDR3 protein: CRTKGPPKQPQHF

J gene: TRBJ2-3
CDR3 length: 16
V gene: TRBV5-1
CDR3 protein: CASSPRGGAGTDTQYF

J gene: TRBJ1-3
CDR3 length: 16
V gene: TRBV3-1
CDR3 protein: CASSLMTGTSGNTIYF

J gene: TRBJ1-3
CDR3 length: 17
V gene: TRBV7-9
CDR3 protein: CASSLADRRNSGNTIYF

J gene: TRBJ2-7
CDR3 length: 14
V gene: TRBV4-3
CDR3 protein: CASSLTHNSYEQYF

J gene: TRBJ2-5
CDR3 length: 14
V gene: TRBV5-1
CDR3 protein: CASSAGSGQETQYF

J gene: TRBJ2-7
CDR3 length: 13
V gene: TRBV9
CDR3 protein: CASSIGGSYEQYF

J gene: TRBJ2-6
CDR3 length: 17
V gene: TRBV2
CDR3 protein: CASRMELTPSGANVLTF

J gene: TRBJ2-7
CDR3 length: 15
V gene: TRBV5-6
CDR3 protein: CASSLARTPGYEQYF

J gene: TRBJ2-1
CDR3 length: 15
V gene: TRBV10-3
CDR3 protein: CAISESPDRVNEQFF

J gene: TRBJ2-3
CDR3 length: 15
V gene: TRBV5-1
CDR3 protein: CASSLVAGAVDTQYF

J gene: TRBJ2-3
CDR3 length: 14
V gene: TRBV20-1
CDR3 protein: CSASGTTSTDTQYF

J gene: TRBJ2-1
CDR3 length: 15
V gene: TRBV6-4
CDR3 protein: CASSVLAGGRNEQFF

J gene: TRBJ1-2
CDR3 length: 13
V gene: TRBV7-2
CDR3 protein: CASSGDRGYGYTF

J gene: TRBJ2-3
CDR3 length: 14
V gene: TRBV24-1
CDR3 protein: CATSDQTVGDTQYF

J gene: TRBJ2-3
CDR3 length: 15
V gene: TRBV12-3/TRBV12-4
CDR3 protein: CASSLGREFSDTQYF

J gene: TRBJ1-5
CDR3 length: 14
V gene: TRBV10-3
CDR3 protein: CAISERGGNQPQHF

J gene: TRBJ2-3
CDR3 length: 15
V gene: TRBV11-3
CDR3 protein: CASSPARGDTDTQYF

J gene: TRBJ1-2
CDR3 length: 13
V gene: TRBV12-3/TRBV12-4
CDR3 protein: CASRAGRLYGYTF

J gene: TRBJ2-3
CDR3 length: 14
V gene: TRBV9
CDR3 protein: CASSGRTVTDTQYF